These T cell receptor beta chains were read from a single sample in a study of radiation and T cells in renal cell carcinoma. TCRdb keeps only in-frame clones here, not all; method: immunoSEQ multiplex PCR. The table lists 130,000 to 150,000 clones, approximately 86% of them singletons. Sequenced material: blood, taken from a patient whose treatment included radiotherapy and nephrectomy. The receptors here all came from a woman between 45 and 65 years old with renal cell carcinoma. CDR3s include the opening cysteine and the closing phenylalanine or tryptophan. D genes are given only for firm matches. A row's size may be missing; if present it is once, few, many or a size class.

d_gene,v_gene,j_gene,abundance,len,CDR3aa,CDR3nt
.,TRBV7-2,TRBJ1-4,many,12,CASRDVEEKLFF,TGTGCCAGCAGAGATGTGGAGGAAAAACTGTTTTTT
.,TRBV6-5,TRBJ1-1,.,12,CASNRGSTEAFF,TGTGCCAGCAATAGGGGGAGCACTGAAGCTTTCTTT
.,TRBV5-8,TRBJ1-4,once,17,CASSPMGDTASSEKLFF,TGTGCCAGCAGCCCCATGGGGGACACGGCCTCCAGCGAAAAACTGTTTTTT
.,TRBV7-9,TRBJ2-5,once,12,CASKSQSSTQYF,TGTGCCAGCAAGTCGCAGAGTAGTACCCAGTACTTC
.,TRBV25-1,TRBJ2-2,.,16,CASSESAGINTGELFF,TGTGCCAGCAGTGAATCGGCAGGGATAAACACCGGGGAGCTGTTTTTT
.,TRBV5-4,TRBJ2-1,once,15,CASSFRDRPYNEQFF,TGTGCCAGCAGCTTCCGCGACAGGCCCTACAATGAGCAGTTCTTC
TRBD1,TRBV10-1,TRBJ2-5,.,14,CASSPTGVRETQYF,TGCGCCAGCAGTCCCACAGGGGTGCGTGAGACCCAGTACTTC
.,TRBV7-9,TRBJ1-1,few,13,CASSPPGNTEAFF,TGTGCCAGCAGCCCCCCGGGGAACACTGAAGCTTTCTTT
.,TRBV25-1,TRBJ2-3,.,13,CASSSHRPDTQYF,TGTGCCAGCAGTTCGCATAGACCAGATACGCAGTATTTT
.,TRBV2,TRBJ1-6,.,16,CASSLTGRPYNSPLHF,TGTGCCAGCAGTTTGACAGGAAGGCCCTATAATTCACCCCTCCACTTT
.,TRBV18,TRBJ2-2,.,17,CASSPLRLATNTGELFF,TGTGCCAGCTCACCATTGCGGCTAGCTACGAACACCGGGGAGCTGTTTTTT
TRBD2,TRBV5-1,TRBJ2-1,.,16,CASSGSGLAASNEQFF,TGCGCCAGCAGCGGAAGCGGACTAGCGGCGTCCAATGAGCAGTTCTTC
.,TRBV5-4,TRBJ1-1,.,16,CASSLRSRLRGTEAFF,TGTGCCAGCAGCTTGAGATCGCGACTGAGAGGGACTGAAGCTTTCTTT
.,TRBV29-1,TRBJ1-2,.,11,CSAIWTDGYTF,TGCAGCGCTATATGGACAGATGGCTACACCTTC
TRBD1,TRBV2,TRBJ1-5,.,17,CASREGQGARSNQPQHF,TGTGCCAGCAGGGAAGGACAGGGGGCGAGGAGCAATCAGCCCCAGCATTTT
TRBD1,TRBV30,TRBJ2-3,.,14,CAFGTGASTDTQYF,TGTGCCTTTGGGACAGGGGCTAGCACAGATACGCAGTATTTT
.,TRBV9,TRBJ2-6,once,15,CASSAGVSGANVLTF,TGTGCCAGCAGCGCCGGGGTCTCTGGGGCCAACGTCCTGACTTTC
TRBD1,TRBV29-1,TRBJ1-4,once,16,CSVEDLQGDGSEKLFF,TGCAGCGTTGAAGATTTACAGGGGGATGGCTCTGAAAAACTGTTTTTT
.,TRBV6-5,TRBJ2-7,.,13,CASTKLGGYEQYF,TGTGCCAGCACCAAGCTAGGGGGCTACGAGCAGTACTTC
.,TRBV27,TRBJ2-1,once,15,CASSLWGVQGGKQFF,TGTGCCAGCAGTTTATGGGGGGTCCAAGGCGGGAAGCAGTTCTTC
TRBD1,TRBV11-3,TRBJ2-2,.,15,CASRDRGRDTGELFF,TGTGCCAGCAGGGACAGGGGGCGCGACACCGGGGAGCTGTTTTTT
.,TRBV6-5,TRBJ2-3,.,14,CASRSGDPTDTQYF,TGTGCCAGCAGATCAGGGGACCCCACAGATACGCAGTATTTT
TRBD2,TRBV2,TRBJ2-2,few,12,CASRRGAGELFF,TGTGCCAGCAGGCGGGGGGCCGGGGAGCTGTTTTTT
TRBD1,TRBV6-5,TRBJ2-1,.,15,CASSKRQGAGKEQFF,TGTGCCAGCAGTAAACGACAGGGGGCAGGAAAAGAGCAGTTCTTC
.,TRBV5-4,TRBJ2-2,.,14,CASSLVANTGELFF,TGTGCCAGCAGCTTGGTAGCGAACACCGGGGAGCTGTTTTTT
TRBD2,TRBV2,TRBJ2-5,.,12,CASSAGGQTQYF,TGTGCCAGCTCAGCGGGGGGCCAGACCCAGTACTTC
TRBD1,TRBV27,TRBJ2-7,.,16,CASSLRGQVLTYEQYF,TGTGCCAGCAGTTTAAGGGGACAGGTTCTTACCTACGAGCAGTACTTC
TRBD2,TRBV28,TRBJ2-7,.,15,CASTNSGRVVHEQYF,TGTGCCAGCACCAACAGCGGGAGAGTAGTCCACGAGCAGTACTTC
.,TRBV28,TRBJ2-7,.,12,CASSRPSYEQYF,TGTGCCAGCAGTCGCCCTAGTTACGAGCAGTACTTC
.,TRBV4-2,TRBJ2-5,.,13,CASSQESGETQYF,TGTGCCAGCAGCCAAGAATCAGGAGAGACCCAGTACTTC
.,TRBV7-9,TRBJ1-1,once,15,CASSLGGEVNTEAFF,TGTGCCAGCAGCTTAGGAGGAGAAGTCAACACTGAAGCTTTCTTT
.,TRBV7-9,TRBJ2-1,.,13,CASSLQQYNEQFF,TGTGCCAGCAGTTTACAGCAATACAATGAGCAGTTCTTC
.,TRBV6-1,TRBJ2-7,.,13,CASSFLDTYEQYF,TGTGCCAGCTCCTTCCTAGACACCTACGAGCAGTACTTC
.,TRBV6-5,TRBJ1-1,.,14,CASSDGAGNTEAFF,TGTGCCAGCAGTGACGGGGCCGGGAACACTGAAGCTTTCTTT
TRBD1,TRBV5-1,TRBJ1-1,.,15,CASSLPTGRNTEAFF,TGCGCCAGCAGCCTTCCGACAGGGAGGAACACTGAAGCTTTCTTT
TRBD1,TRBV28,TRBJ2-2,.,17,CASSLYRKAGGYRELFF,TGTGCCAGCAGTTTATACCGAAAGGCAGGGGGCTACAGGGAGCTGTTTTTT
.,TRBV30,TRBJ2-5,.,13,CAWSGQLQETQYF,TGTGCCTGGAGTGGGCAGCTCCAAGAGACCCAGTACTTC
.,TRBV7-2,TRBJ2-7,.,14,CASSPMTGFYEQYF,TGTGCCAGCAGCCCGATGACTGGATTCTACGAGCAGTACTTC